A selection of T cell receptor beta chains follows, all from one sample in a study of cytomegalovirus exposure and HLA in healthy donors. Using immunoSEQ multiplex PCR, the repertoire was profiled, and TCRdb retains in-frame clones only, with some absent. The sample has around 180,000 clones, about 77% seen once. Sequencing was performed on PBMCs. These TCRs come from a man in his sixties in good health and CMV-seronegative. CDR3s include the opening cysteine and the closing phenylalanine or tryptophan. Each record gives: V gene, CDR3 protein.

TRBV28 CASRYDPGGVGEQYF
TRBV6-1 CASSVQPGVEAFF
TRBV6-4 CASSRAGAYNEQFF
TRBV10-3 CAISDQINQPQHF
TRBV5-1 CASSLAGQGSGYPF
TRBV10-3 CAISTSGRAETQYF
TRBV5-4 CASSPRTPTNEKLFF
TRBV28 CASSYDRNTGELFF
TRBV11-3 CASSFRDQETQYF
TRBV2 CASSETGGRYGYTF
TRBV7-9 CASRLAGHEQYF
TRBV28 CATWTLSYEQYF
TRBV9 CASSMNPGTGVNSEQYF
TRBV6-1 CATSSGVDYEQYF
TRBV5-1 CASSLTSGHSYEQYF
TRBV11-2 CASSLLLAGVIEQYF
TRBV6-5 CASPRGIPNYGYPF
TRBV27 CASSETVATNEKLFF
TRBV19 CASRGAGPIRAQYF
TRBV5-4 CASSYRGTEAFF
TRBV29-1 CSARTGATGELFF
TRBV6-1 CASSEGGGKETQYF
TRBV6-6 CASSKETGGQYEQYF
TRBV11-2 CASSLRTGGNTEAFF
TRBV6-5 CASSYGQGAGEKLFF
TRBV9 CASSVEGTGRTEAFF
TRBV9 CASSVQGGKEPQNF
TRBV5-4 CASSLGTLGETQYF
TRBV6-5 CASSYGGASSGNTIYF
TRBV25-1 CASSVTENSPLHF
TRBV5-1 CASSLGPYNEQFF
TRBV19 CASSIRRQMNTEAFF
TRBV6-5 CASRLGEPINYGYPF
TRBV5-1 CASSPGIDRINSPLHF
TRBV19 CASSTWTGSYEQYF
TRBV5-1 CASSSSGTGATDTQYF
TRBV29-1 CSRNGELFF
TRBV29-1 CSVELTLAGGGYTF
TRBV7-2 CASSLVGGSTGNEQFF
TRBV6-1 CASSPSATRNTEAFF
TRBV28 CASSSRVEQFF